This T cell receptor beta chain was captured in a study of T cell changes during pregnancy in multiple sclerosis. TCRdb's table, derived via immunoSEQ multiplex PCR, lists solely in-frame clones and lacks some. Altogether 67,000 or so clones are present, around 92% being singletons, with the ten largest covering approximately 2.8%. Here the sequenced sample was CD8+ T cells from peripheral blood mononuclear cells, taken in the third trimester of pregnancy. This clonotype was sampled from a female donor in good health, enrolled as a control in a pregnancy study.

CDR3 amino acids: CASSYITGGAGNEQYF. CDR3 DNA sequence: TGTGCCAGCAGTTACATTACAGGGGGCGCCGGCAACGAGCAGTACTTC. The chain is built from TRBV6-5 and TRBJ2-7, with TRBD1 identical over 9 bases. The CDR3 length is 16 residues. Trimming took 2 bases from V and 5 from J; bases not matched to a gene: 10. Germline CDR1 is MNHEY and CDR2 is SVGAGI.